The clone carrying this TCR beta chain was counted between two and nine times. The CDR3 has 14 amino acids. V lost 3 bases to trimming and J lost 5 bases; unmatched junction nucleotides: 6. CDR1 and CDR2 (germline): SGHNT, YYREEE (reference sequence). This specimen belongs to a study of blood T cell repertoires in COVID-19. Study summary: Samples of COVID-19 (acute and convalescent) were obtained from the United States, Italy and Spain.

Study processing details: How many nucleated cells were present was estimated from reference gene primer amplification. Method: immunoSEQ multiplex PCR; TCRdb's copy keeps in-frame clones and lacks some. The V and J calls and clone size are taken from that table; D and trimming were inferred from the DNA. The data hold approximately 220,000 clones, with over 80% observed a single time. The gene calls are TRBV5-4 and TRBJ1-2; TRBD1 aligns across 8 bases. Sequences were obtained from peripheral blood. The receptor was isolated from a man aged 35 to 55 with acute or convalescent COVID-19. CDR3 bases: TGTGCCAGCAGCTCCCGGGACAGGAATTATGGCTACACCTTC. Its translation: CASSSRDRNYGYTF.